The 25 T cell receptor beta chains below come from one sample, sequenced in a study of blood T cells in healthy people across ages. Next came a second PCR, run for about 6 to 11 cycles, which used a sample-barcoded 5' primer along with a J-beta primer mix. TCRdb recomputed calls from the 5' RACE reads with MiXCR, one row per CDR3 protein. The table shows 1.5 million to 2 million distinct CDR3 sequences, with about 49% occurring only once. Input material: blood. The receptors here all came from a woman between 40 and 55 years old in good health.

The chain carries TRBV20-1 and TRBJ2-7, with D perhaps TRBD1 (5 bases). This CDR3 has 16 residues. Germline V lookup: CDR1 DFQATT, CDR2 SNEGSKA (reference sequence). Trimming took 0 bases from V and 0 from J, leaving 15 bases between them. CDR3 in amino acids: CSARDSYRQSSYEQYF. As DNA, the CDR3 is TGCAGTGCTAGAGATTCGTACAGGCAGAGCTCCTACGAGCAGTACTTC.

CDR3 in amino acids: CASSFLKTSGSLWVAGELFF. CDR3 sequence (DNA): TGTGCCAGCAGCTTCCTTAAGACTAGCGGCTCACTCTGGGTGGCCGGGGAGCTGTTTTTT. The J gene is TRBJ2-2, the V gene TRBV7-8; the match to TRBD2 covers 9 bases. Germline CDR1 is SGHVS and CDR2 is FQNEAQ. Germline trimming cut 3 bases from V and 6 bases from J; bases unmatched to any gene: 20. The CDR3 contains 20 residues. The full variable domain, in which reference TRBV7-8 and TRBJ2-2 provide the parts outside the CDR3, is GAGVSQSPRYKVAKRGQDVALRCDPISGHVSLFWYQQALGQGPEFLTYFQNEAQLDKSGLPSDRFFAERPEGSVSTLKIQRTQQEDSAVYLCASSFLKTSGSLWVAGELFFGEGSRLTVL.

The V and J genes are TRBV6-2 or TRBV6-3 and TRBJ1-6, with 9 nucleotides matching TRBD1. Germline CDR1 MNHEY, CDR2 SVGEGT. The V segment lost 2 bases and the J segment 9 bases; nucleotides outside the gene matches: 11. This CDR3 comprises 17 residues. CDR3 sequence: CASSYPTGTGMASPLHF. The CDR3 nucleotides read TGTGCCAGCAGTTACCCCACAGGGACAGGGATGGCTTCACCCCTCCACTTT.

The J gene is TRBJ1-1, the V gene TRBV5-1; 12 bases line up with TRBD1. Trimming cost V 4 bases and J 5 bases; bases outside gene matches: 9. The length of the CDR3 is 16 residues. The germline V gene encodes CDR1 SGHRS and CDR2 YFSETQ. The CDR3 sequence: CASSPGTGGERTEAFF. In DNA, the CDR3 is TGCGCCAGCAGCCCTGGGACAGGGGGCGAGAGGACTGAAGCTTTCTTT.

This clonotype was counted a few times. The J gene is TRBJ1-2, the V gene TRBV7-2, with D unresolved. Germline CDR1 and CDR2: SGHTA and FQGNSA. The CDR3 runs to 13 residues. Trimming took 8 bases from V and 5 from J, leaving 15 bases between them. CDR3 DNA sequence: TGTGCCAGCCGAAGAGGCGACCGGTATGGCTACACCTTC. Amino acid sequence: CASRRGDRYGYTF.

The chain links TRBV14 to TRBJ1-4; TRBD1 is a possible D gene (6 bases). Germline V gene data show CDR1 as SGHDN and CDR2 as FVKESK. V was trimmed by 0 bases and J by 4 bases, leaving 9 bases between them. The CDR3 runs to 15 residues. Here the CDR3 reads CASSQDGQLNEKLFF. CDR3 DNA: TGTGCCAGCAGCCAAGATGGACAGCTTAATGAAAAACTGTTTTTT.

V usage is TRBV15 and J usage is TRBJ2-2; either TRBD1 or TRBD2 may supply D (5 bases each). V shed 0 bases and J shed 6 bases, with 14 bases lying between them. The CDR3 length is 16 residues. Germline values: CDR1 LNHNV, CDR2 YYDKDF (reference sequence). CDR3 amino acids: CATSREVGATAGELFF. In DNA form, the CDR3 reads TGTGCCACCAGCAGAGAAGTCGGGGCCACCGCCGGGGAGCTGTTTTTT.

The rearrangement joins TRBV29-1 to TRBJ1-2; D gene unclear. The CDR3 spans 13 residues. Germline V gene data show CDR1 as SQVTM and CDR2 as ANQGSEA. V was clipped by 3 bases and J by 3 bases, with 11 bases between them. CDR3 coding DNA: TGCAGCGTTGACAGTTCCCCAGACTATGGCTACACCTTC. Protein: CSVDSSPDYGYTF.

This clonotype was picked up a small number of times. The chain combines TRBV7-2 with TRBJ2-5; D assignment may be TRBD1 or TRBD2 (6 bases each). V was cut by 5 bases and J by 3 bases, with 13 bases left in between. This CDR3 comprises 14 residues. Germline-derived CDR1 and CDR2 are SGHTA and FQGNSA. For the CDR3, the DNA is TGTGCCAGCAGCCCAGAGGGGGGCAAAGAGACCCAGTACTTC. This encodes CASSPEGGKETQYF.

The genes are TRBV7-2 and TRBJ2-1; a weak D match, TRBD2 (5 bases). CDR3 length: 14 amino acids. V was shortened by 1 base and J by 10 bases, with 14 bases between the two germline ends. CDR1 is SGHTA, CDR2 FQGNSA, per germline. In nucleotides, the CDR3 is TGTGCCAGCAGCTTAGATTCTGCGGGCGGGGAGCAGTTCTTC. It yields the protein CASSLDSAGGEQFF.

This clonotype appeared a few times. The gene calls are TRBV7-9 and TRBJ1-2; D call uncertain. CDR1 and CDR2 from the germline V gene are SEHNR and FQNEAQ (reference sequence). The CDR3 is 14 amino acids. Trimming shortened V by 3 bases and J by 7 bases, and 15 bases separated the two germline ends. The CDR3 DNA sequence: TGTGCCAGCAGCTTTAGTGCGACGACCTTTGGCTACACCTTC. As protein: CASSFSATTFGYTF.

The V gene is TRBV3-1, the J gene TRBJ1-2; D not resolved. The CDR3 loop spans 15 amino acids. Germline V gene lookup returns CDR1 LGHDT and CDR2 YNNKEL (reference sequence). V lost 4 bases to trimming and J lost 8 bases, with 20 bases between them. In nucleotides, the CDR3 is TGTGCCAGCAGCCCTCCCTTTGAACTGAGGGTAGGCTACACCTTC. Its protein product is CASSPPFELRVGYTF.

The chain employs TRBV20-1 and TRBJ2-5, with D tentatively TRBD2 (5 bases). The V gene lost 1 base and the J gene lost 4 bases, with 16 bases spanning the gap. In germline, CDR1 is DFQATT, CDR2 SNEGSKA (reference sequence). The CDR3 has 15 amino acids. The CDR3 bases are TGCAGTGCTAGAGCTTTTCGGGGAGATGGAGAGACCCAGTACTTC. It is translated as CSARAFRGDGETQYF.

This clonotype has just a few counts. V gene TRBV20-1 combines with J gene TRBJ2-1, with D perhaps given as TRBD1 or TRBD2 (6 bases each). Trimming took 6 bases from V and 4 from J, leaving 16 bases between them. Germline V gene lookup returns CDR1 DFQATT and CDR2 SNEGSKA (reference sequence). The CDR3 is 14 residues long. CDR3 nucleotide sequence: TGCAGTGCGACCACGGGGGCCATATACAATGAGCAGTTCTTC. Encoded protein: CSATTGAIYNEQFF.

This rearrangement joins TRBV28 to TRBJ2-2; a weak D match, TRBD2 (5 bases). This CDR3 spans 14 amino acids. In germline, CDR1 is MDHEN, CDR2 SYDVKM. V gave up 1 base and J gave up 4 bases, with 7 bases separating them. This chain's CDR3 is CASSLSGFTGELFF. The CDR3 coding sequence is TGTGCCAGCAGTTTATCGGGGTTCACCGGGGAGCTGTTTTTT.

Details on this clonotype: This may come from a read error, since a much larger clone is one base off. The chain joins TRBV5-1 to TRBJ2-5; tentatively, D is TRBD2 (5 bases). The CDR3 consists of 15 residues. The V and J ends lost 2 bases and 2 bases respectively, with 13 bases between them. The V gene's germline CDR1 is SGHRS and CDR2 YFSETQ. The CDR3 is CASSFSVGRQETQYF. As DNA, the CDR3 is TGCGCCAGCAGCTTCTCTGTGGGGAGACAAGAGACCCAGTACTTC. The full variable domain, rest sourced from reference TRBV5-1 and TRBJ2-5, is KAGVTQTPRYLIKTRGQQVTLSCSPISGHRSVSWYQQTPGQGLQFLFEYFSETQRNKGNFPGRFSGRQFSNSRSEMNVSTLELGDSALYLCASSFSVGRQETQYFGPGTRLLVL.

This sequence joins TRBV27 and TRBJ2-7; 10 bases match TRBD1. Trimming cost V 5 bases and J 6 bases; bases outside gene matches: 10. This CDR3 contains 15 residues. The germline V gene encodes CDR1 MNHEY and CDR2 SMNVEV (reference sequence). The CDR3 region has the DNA TGTGCCAGCAGTCAACCCAGACAGGGGGCAGCCGAGCAGTACTTC. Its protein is CASSQPRQGAAEQYF.

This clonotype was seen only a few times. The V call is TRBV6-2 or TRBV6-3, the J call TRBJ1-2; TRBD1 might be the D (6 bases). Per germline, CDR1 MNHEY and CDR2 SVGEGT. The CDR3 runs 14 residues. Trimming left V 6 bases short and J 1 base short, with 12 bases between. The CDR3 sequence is CASSQTGVNYGYTF. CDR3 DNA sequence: TGTGCCAGCAGCCAGACAGGAGTTAACTATGGCTACACCTTC.

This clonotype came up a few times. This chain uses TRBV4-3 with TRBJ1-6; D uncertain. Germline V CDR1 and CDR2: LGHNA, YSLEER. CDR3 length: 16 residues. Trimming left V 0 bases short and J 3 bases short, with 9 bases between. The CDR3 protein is CASSQDRGLYNSPLHF. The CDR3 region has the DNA TGCGCCAGCAGCCAAGATCGCGGCCTCTATAATTCACCCCTCCACTTT.

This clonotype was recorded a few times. The CDR3 DNA sequence: TGTGCCAGCAGTAGCGGGGGGGCTCCCTACAATGAGCAGTTCTTC. Translating gives CASSSGGAPYNEQFF. The genes are TRBV13 and TRBJ2-1, with 11 nucleotides matching TRBD2. This CDR3 is built from 15 residues. V lost 6 bases to trimming and J lost 2 bases; unmatched junction nucleotides: 3. Germline CDR1 is PRHDT and CDR2 is FYEKMQ (reference sequence).

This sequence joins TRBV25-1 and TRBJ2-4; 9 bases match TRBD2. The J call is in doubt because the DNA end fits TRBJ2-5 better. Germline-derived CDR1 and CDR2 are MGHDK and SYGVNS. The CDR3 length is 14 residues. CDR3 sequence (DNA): TGTGCCAGCAGTAAATTAGCGGGGGAAGAGACCCAGTACTTC. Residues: CASSKLAGEETQYF.

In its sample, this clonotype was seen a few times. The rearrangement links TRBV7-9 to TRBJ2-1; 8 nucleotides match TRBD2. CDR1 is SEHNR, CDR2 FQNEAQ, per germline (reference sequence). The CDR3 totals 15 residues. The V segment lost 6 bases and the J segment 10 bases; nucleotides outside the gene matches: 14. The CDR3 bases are TGTGCCAGCAGGGACCCGGGACTAGAAAATGTGGAGCAGTTCTTC. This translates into CASRDPGLENVEQFF.

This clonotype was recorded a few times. CDR3 residues: CASSYAGNRPKNIQYF. The CDR3 DNA reads as TGTGCCAGCAGTTACGCAGGGAATAGGCCCAAAAACATTCAGTACTTC. V and J are TRBV6-2 or TRBV6-3 and TRBJ2-4; tentatively, D is TRBD1 (5 bases). Germline CDR1 and CDR2: MNHEY and SVGEGT. The CDR3 is 16 residues long. V was pared by 2 bases and J by 2 bases, with 13 bases between.

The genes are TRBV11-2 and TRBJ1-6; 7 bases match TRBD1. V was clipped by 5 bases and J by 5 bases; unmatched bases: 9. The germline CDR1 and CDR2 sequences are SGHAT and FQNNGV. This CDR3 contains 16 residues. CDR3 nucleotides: TGTGCCAGCAGCCCAAACCTGGGACAGCATAATTCACCCCTCCACTTT. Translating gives CASSPNLGQHNSPLHF.

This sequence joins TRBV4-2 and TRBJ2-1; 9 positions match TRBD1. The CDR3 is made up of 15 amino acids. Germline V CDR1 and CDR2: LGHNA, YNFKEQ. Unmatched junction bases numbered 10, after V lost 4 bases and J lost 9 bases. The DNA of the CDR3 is TGTGCCAGCAGCCGAGATCAGGGACAGGGCGGTGAGCAGTTCTTC. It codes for CASSRDQGQGGEQFF.